The clone carrying this TCR beta chain has only a few counts. As yet, its antigen is unknown. V lost 0 bases and J 5 bases, leaving 17 bases between the germline ends. The CDR3 consists of 16 residues. In germline, CDR1 is SGHDT, CDR2 YYEEEE. UMIs and sample barcodes were carried by the TCR alpha and TCR beta cDNA libraries that 5'RACE produced using constant-segment primers. In TCRdb, the 5' RACE reads were re-called with MiXCR into one record per CDR3 protein. The sample yields 110,000 to 150,000 distinct CDR3 sequences, approximately 25% seen once. This entry belongs to a study of T-cell memory formation after mild COVID-19. Study outcomes and limitations: Pre-infection memory contained some responding clones, which suggested that cross-reactive memory had joined.

This clonotype was sampled from an adult woman who had mild COVID-19 (a few samples of this study predate the infection). Cell type and time point are not known. The genes are TRBV5-6 and TRBJ2-5, with D maybe TRBD1 (5 bases). Source material: PBMCs or a T cell subset sorted from them (not recorded which). The CDR3 spells CASSLVAGNVWETQYF. DNA for the CDR3: TGTGCCAGCAGCTTGGTGGCAGGGAATGTATGGGAGACCCAGTACTTC.